This T cell receptor (beta chain) was observed in a study of shared clonotypes between healthy human individuals. The assay was run at deep level. Genomic DNA per cell subset filled all wells of several immunoSEQ plates. What was sequenced on ten immunoSEQ deep assay plates was unsorted PBMC DNA. Sequenced by immunoSEQ multiplex PCR; TCRdb stores in-frame clones only, minus some. The sample records some 480,000 clones, 65% to 80% being singletons. Each donor was a Caucasian adult residing in Nashville, Tennessee. The receptor comes from a woman between 40 and 55 years old in good health. Some clones in this sample may be carry-over from other donors' samples. The sequenced sample was PBMCs.

The CDR3 sequence: CASSEAEVGTGLSEQYF. DNA for the CDR3: TGTGCCAGCAGTGAAGCGGAGGTTGGGACAGGGCTCTCCGAGCAGTACTTC. This sequence joins TRBV2 and TRBJ2-7, with 9 bases matching TRBD1. V was clipped by 0 bases and J by 6 bases; unmatched bases: 12. The CDR3 covers 17 residues. Per the germline V gene, CDR1 is SNHLY and CDR2 is FYNNEI.